This T cell receptor (beta chain) was profiled in a study of blood T cell repertoires in COVID-19. Assay: immunoSEQ multiplex PCR; the TCRdb copy retains only in-frame clones and omits some. The table shows some 270,000 clones, with roughly 85% occurring only once. Trimming left V 0 bases short and J 8 bases short, with 19 bases between. CDR3 length: 16 amino acids. The germline CDR1 and CDR2 sequences are ENHRY and SYGVKD. The sequence was collected from a woman in her forties or fifties with acute COVID-19. Sequencing used PBMCs or T cells enriched from blood (not recorded which). J is TRBJ1-2 and V is TRBV10-3; D may be TRBD1 (6 bases). CDR3 sequence: CAISESTGTRRRGYTF. In DNA form, the CDR3 reads TGTGCCATCAGTGAGTCTACAGGGACCCGGCGTAGGGGCTACACCTTC.